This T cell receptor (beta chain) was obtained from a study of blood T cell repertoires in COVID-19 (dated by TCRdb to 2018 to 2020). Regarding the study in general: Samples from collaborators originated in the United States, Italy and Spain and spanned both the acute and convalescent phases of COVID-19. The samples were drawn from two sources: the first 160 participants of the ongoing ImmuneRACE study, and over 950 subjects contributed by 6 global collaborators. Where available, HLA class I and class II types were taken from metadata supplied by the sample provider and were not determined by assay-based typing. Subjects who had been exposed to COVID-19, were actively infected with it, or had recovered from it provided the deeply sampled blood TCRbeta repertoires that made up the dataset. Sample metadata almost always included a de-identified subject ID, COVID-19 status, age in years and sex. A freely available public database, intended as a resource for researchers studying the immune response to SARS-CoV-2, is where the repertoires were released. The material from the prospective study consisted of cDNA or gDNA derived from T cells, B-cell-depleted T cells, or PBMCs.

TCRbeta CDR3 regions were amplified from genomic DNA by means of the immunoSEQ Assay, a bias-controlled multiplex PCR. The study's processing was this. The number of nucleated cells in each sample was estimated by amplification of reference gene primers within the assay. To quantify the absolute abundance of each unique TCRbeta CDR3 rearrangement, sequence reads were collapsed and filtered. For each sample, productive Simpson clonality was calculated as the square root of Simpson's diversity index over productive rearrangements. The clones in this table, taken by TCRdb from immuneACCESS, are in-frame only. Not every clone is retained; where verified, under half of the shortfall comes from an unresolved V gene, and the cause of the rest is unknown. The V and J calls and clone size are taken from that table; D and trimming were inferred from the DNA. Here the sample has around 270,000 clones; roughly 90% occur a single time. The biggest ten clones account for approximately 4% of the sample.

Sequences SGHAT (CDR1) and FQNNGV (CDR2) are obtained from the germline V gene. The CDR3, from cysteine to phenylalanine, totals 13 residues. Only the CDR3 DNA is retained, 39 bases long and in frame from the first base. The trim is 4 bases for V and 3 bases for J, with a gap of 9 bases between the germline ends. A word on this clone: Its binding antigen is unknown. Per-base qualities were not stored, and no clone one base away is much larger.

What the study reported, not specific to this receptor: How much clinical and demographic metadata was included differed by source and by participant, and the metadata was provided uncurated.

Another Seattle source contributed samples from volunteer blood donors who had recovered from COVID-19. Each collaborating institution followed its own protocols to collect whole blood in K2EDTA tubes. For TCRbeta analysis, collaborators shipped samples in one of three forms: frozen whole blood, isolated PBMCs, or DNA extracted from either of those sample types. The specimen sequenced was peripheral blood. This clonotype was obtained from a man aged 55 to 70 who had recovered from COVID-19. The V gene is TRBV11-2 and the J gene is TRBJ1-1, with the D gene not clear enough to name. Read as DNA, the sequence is TGTGCCAGCAGCTCCGTGCGTTACACTGAAGCTTTCTTT. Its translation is CASSSVRYTEAFF.